One and the same sample provided the 26 T cell receptor beta chains below, sequenced in a study of low-dose radiotherapy and immunotherapy resistance in tumors. It was with a constant-region primer and a V-primer adapter that TCRs were amplified over roughly 19 PCR cycles. TCRdb independently ran MiXCR on the reads; one entry per CDR3 protein. The sample consists of tens of thousands of distinct CDR3 sequences, roughly 31% of them appearing once. Time point specified: after trial treatment. Treatment described: LDRT plus nivolumab, ipilimumab, low-dose cyclophosphamide and aspirin (RACIN trial). The sample in question was PBMCs, obtained after low-dose radiotherapy plus immunotherapy. These TCRs come from a male donor with rectosigmoid adenocarcinoma.

This clonotype has more than one count but fewer than ten. The rearrangement uses TRBV10-2 and TRBJ2-1; 11 bases line up with TRBD2. This CDR3 has 16 amino acids. Germline lookup yields CDR1 WSHSY and CDR2 SAAADI. J lost 7 bases, V lost 5 bases, and 10 bases had no gene match. The DNA of the CDR3 is TGCGCCAGCAGTCGATCGATAGCGGGGGGGAGTAATGAGCAGTTCTTC. Translating gives CASSRSIAGGSNEQFF.

This clonotype appeared a single time. This rearrangement joins TRBV4-1 to TRBJ2-2; 8 bases are shared with TRBD1. From germline, CDR1 is MGHRA and CDR2 YSYEKL. With 3 bases clipped from V and 4 bases from J, the junction kept 7 bases outside the gene matches. This CDR3 spans 16 amino acids. CDR3 sequence (DNA): TGCGCCAGCAGCCATAGGGGGACAGGTAGCACCGGGGAGCTGTTTTTT. It yields the protein CASSHRGTGSTGELFF.

This clonotype was recorded many times. The genes are TRBV27 and TRBJ2-7; a weak D match, TRBD2 (6 bases). The CDR3 extends over 14 amino acids. Germline CDR1 MNHEY, CDR2 SMNVEV (reference sequence). V was cut by 8 bases and J by 6 bases, with 20 bases left in between. The CDR3 sequence is CASLSGTYSPEQYF. CDR3 coding DNA: TGTGCCAGCCTATCCGGGACTTACTCCCCCGAGCAGTACTTC.

To note about this clonotype: At one end, the junction sequence differs from germline, possibly due to a read error. V and J are TRBV5-1 and TRBJ2-3; possibly TRBD1 for D (6 bases). The CDR3 loop spans 13 amino acids. Germline assignment: CDR1 SGHRS and CDR2 YFSETQ. The CDR3 region is CASSSYRVDTQYF. DNA for the CDR3: TGTGCCAGCAGCTCCTACAGGGTAGATACGCAGTATTTT. Complete variable domain (other parts from reference TRBV5-1 and TRBJ2-3): KAGVTQTPRYLIKTRGQQVTLSCSPISGHRSVSWYQQTPGQGLQFLFEYFSETQRNKGNFPGRFSGRQFSNSRSEMNVSTLELGDSALYLCASSSYRVDTQYFGPGTRLTVL.

This clonotype was seen many times. V and J are TRBV20-1 and TRBJ2-3, with D unresolved. CDR1 and CDR2 (germline): DFQATT, SNEGSKA (reference sequence). The CDR3 is 13 amino acids. The germline V and J ends were trimmed by 7 bases and 0 bases, with 11 bases remaining between them. The CDR3 DNA reads as TGCAGTGTTGGTGGATCTAGCACAGATACGCAGTATTTT. Translation: CSVGGSSTDTQYF.

This clonotype appeared many times. This chain links TRBV27 with TRBJ1-1; 8 positions match TRBD1. The trim removed 3 bases at V and 4 bases at J, leaving 4 bases unmatched. The V gene's germline CDR1 is MNHEY and CDR2 SMNVEV (reference sequence). CDR3 length: 14 amino acids. The CDR3 protein is CASSFHRGTTEAFF. In DNA, the CDR3 is TGTGCCAGCAGTTTCCACAGGGGGACCACTGAAGCTTTCTTT.

This clonotype was counted at least ten times. V gene TRBV19 combines with J gene TRBJ2-1; D uncertain. Looked up from germline, CDR1 is LNHDA and CDR2 is SQIVND (reference sequence). There are 13 residues in the CDR3. V lost 1 base and J 9 bases, leaving 10 bases between the germline ends. CDR3 protein: CASSIGAPIEQFF. The CDR3 coding sequence is TGTGCCAGTAGTATAGGAGCGCCAATTGAGCAGTTCTTC.

The J gene is TRBJ2-7, the V gene TRBV5-4, with 7 positions matching TRBD1. V lost 4 bases, J lost 3 bases, and 4 bases stayed unmatched. The germline V gene encodes CDR1 SGHNT and CDR2 YYREEE (reference sequence). This CDR3 spans 13 amino acids. CDR3 DNA: TGTGCCAGCAGCACCCGGGACAGCTACGAGCAGTACTTC. Translation gives CASSTRDSYEQYF.

The V call is TRBV6-8, the J call TRBJ1-6; the match to TRBD1 covers 8 bases. Germline CDR1 and CDR2: MNHGY and SAAAGT. The CDR3 loop spans 16 amino acids. After removal of 6 bases from V and 10 bases from J, the junction contained 14 bases not matched to a gene. The DNA for the CDR3 is TGTGCCAGCAGGAAGGGGATGATACAGGGGGGCTCACCCCTCCACTTT. Protein product: CASRKGMIQGGSPLHF.

The chain links TRBV20-1 to TRBJ2-5, with a tentative D call TRBD1 (7 bases). The CDR3 runs to 13 residues. Germline V gives CDR1 DFQATT, CDR2 SNEGSKA (reference sequence). Between the trimmed V and J ends, which lost 6 bases and 5 bases, there was a span of 16 bases. In DNA form, the CDR3 reads TGCAGTGCCCCCCTGACAGGGAGGGAGACCCAGTACTTC. This translates into CSAPLTGRETQYF.

This clonotype occurred a few times. A far larger clone is a single base away, which makes a read error likely. The J gene is TRBJ2-4, the V gene TRBV5-1; 13 nucleotides match TRBD2. CDR1 SGHRS and CDR2 YFSETQ come from the germline V gene. This CDR3 contains 16 residues. The J segment lost 13 bases and the V segment lost 4 bases, leaving 14 bases of the junction unmatched. CDR3 protein: CASSRTSGSIDNEQYF. The CDR3 DNA is TGCGCCAGCAGCAGGACTAGCGGGAGTATCGACAATGAGCAGTACTTC.

This clonotype was found many times. This chain joins TRBV7-2 and TRBJ2-5, with D maybe TRBD1 (6 bases). Per the germline V gene, CDR1 is SGHTA and CDR2 is FQGNSA. V lost 1 base and J 9 bases, leaving 21 bases between the germline ends. The CDR3 sequence is 16 residues long. CDR3 DNA: TGTGCCAGCAGCTTAGGTGGATATGCAGGGGCAAAGGCCCAGTACTTC. Translation: CASSLGGYAGAKAQYF.

The sample holds many counts of this clonotype. CDR3: CASSQGTTDREKLFF. CDR3 nucleotides: TGTGCCAGCAGCCAGGGGACAACAGATAGGGAAAAACTGTTTTTT. J is TRBJ1-4 and V is TRBV7-8; perhaps TRBD1 as D (6 bases). CDR1 and CDR2 from the germline V gene are SGHVS and FQNEAQ. Between the trimmed V and J ends, which lost 5 bases and 8 bases, there was a span of 18 bases. This CDR3 is built from 15 residues.

This clonotype was seen only a few times. This likely stems from a read error, as it lies one base from a far larger clone. The chain has TRBV5-1 and TRBJ2-1, with 9 positions matching TRBD1. The germline V gene encodes CDR1 SGHRS and CDR2 YFSETQ. This CDR3 has 14 residues. V was clipped by 4 bases and J by 10 bases; unmatched bases: 9. The CDR3 coding sequence is TGCGCCAGCAGCCCGGGACAGGGTGGATACGAGCAGTTCTTC. Translation: CASSPGQGGYEQFF.

The sample holds many counts of this clonotype. The J gene is TRBJ1-2, the V gene TRBV24-1; the D is unclear. With 7 bases removed from V and 4 bases from J, the gap between germline ends came to 9 bases. The CDR3 sequence is 12 residues long. Germline assignment: CDR1 KGHDR and CDR2 SFDVKD. The CDR3 coding sequence is TGTGCCACCAGCGACGGATTCTATGGCTACACCTTC. Its protein is CATSDGFYGYTF.

This chain connects TRBV5-8 to TRBJ2-1; D may be TRBD2 (5 bases). V was pared by 5 bases and J by 2 bases, with 14 bases between. The CDR3 runs 15 residues. In germline, CDR1 is SGHTS, CDR2 YDEGEE. CDR3 in amino acids: CASSLQGLPYNEQFF. DNA of the CDR3: TGTGCCAGCAGTTTACAAGGACTTCCCTACAATGAGCAGTTCTTC.

This clonotype is medium-sized. As DNA, the CDR3 is TGTGCCAGCTGCAAGCGGGAGCACTACAATGAGCAGTTCTTC. Its translation: CASCKREHYNEQFF. J is TRBJ2-1 and V is TRBV28, with 8 bases lining up with TRBD2. The germline CDR1 and CDR2 sequences are MDHEN and SYDVKM. This CDR3 has 14 residues. With V trimmed by 8 bases and J by 3 bases, 6 bases remained unmatched.

The chain uses TRBV6-2 or TRBV6-3 and TRBJ2-5; D ambiguous. Germline V gene data show CDR1 as MNHEY and CDR2 as SVGEGT. The CDR3 extends over 10 amino acids. The V end lost 10 bases, the J end lost 3 bases, and 6 bases lay between the germline ends. CDR3 nucleotides: TGTGCCACCATGAAAGAGACCCAGTACTTC. Its protein product is CATMKETQYF.

Worth noting for this clonotype: A far larger clone is a single base away, which makes a read error likely. V gene TRBV7-2 combines with J gene TRBJ2-1, with 7 bases lining up with TRBD2. The CDR3 totals 18 residues. Germline V gene lookup returns CDR1 SGHTA and CDR2 FQGNSA. CDR3 region: CASSPRASGGSGYNKQFF. The CDR3 bases are TGTGCCAGCAGCCCGAGGGCTAGCGGAGGAAGTGGGTACAATAAGCAGTTCTTC.

In regard to this clonotype: With a far larger clone one base away, a read error is the likely cause. V is TRBV24-1 and J is TRBJ1-5, with D possibly TRBD1 on 6 matching bases. V was cut by 11 bases and J by 2 bases, with 18 bases left in between. Germline V gene lookup returns CDR1 KGHDR and CDR2 SFDVKD. The length of the CDR3 is 15 residues. The CDR3 loop reads CANRGAGDGNQPQHF. The CDR3 DNA is TGTGCCAACAGAGGTGCAGGGGATGGCAATCAGCCCCAGCATTTT.

This clonotype was detected ten times or more. The chain employs TRBV7-9 and TRBJ2-1; 8 bases fit TRBD2. CDR3 length equals 15 residues. The germline CDR1 and CDR2 sequences are SEHNR and FQNEAQ (reference sequence). J lost 8 bases, V lost 0 bases, and 6 bases had no gene match. CDR3 sequence (DNA): TGTGCCAGCAGCTTAGCGGGGACTAGGTCTGATGAGCAGTTCTTC. It codes for CASSLAGTRSDEQFF. The whole variable domain, filled in from reference TRBV7-9 and TRBJ2-1, reads DTGVSQNPRHKITKRGQNVTFRCDPISEHNRLYWYRQTLGQGPEFLTYFQNEAQLEKSRLLSDRFSAERPKGSFSTLEIQRTEQGDSAMYLCASSLAGTRSDEQFFGPGTRLTVL.

This clonotype has only a few counts. V and J are TRBV7-6 and TRBJ2-1; 10 bases are shared with TRBD2. Germline V gene sequence: CDR1 SGHVS, CDR2 FNYEAQ. The trim removed 5 bases at V and 4 bases at J, leaving 5 bases unmatched. The CDR3 extends over 15 amino acids. The CDR3 DNA follows: TGTGCCAGCAGCGCCACTAGCGGGGCTTACAATGAGCAGTTCTTC. As protein: CASSATSGAYNEQFF.

This clonotype was observed at least ten times. The chain uses TRBV4-1 and TRBJ2-7; D unclear. The CDR3 extends over 15 amino acids. Germline V gene data show CDR1 as MGHRA and CDR2 as YSYEKL. V was cut by 0 bases and J by 3 bases, with 12 bases left in between. DNA for the CDR3: TGCGCCAGCAGCCAAGAAAGGGTACGGAACTACGAGCAGTACTTC. Amino acids: CASSQERVRNYEQYF.

This clonotype came up many times. This rearrangement joins TRBV14 to TRBJ2-1; possibly TRBD1 for D (6 bases). The CDR3 extends over 14 amino acids. The V end lost 4 bases, the J end lost 5 bases, and 12 bases lay between the germline ends. CDR1 and CDR2 from the germline V gene are SGHDN and FVKESK. Here the CDR3 DNA reads TGTGCCAGCAGCCGACAGGCCCTGGACAATGAGCAGTTCTTC. This sequence encodes CASSRQALDNEQFF. Full variable domain (missing parts from reference TRBV14 and TRBJ2-1): EAGVTQFPSHSVIEKGQTVTLRCDPISGHDNLYWYRRVMGKEIKFLLHFVKESKQDESGMPNNRFLAERTGGTYSTLKVQPAELEDSGVYFCASSRQALDNEQFFGPGTRLTVL.

As concerns this clonotype: Since a far larger clone is one base different, this is likely a read error. This rearrangement joins TRBV5-6 to TRBJ2-7; tentatively, D is TRBD1 (6 bases). Germline CDR1 reads SGHDT; CDR2 reads YYEEEE. CDR3 length equals 15 residues. The CDR3 nucleotides are TGTGCCAGCAGCTTACGGGGACATCTGTCCTACGAGCGGTACTTC. Protein product: CASSLRGHLSYERYF.

This clonotype appeared many times. J is TRBJ2-7 and V is TRBV6-2 or TRBV6-3; tentative D call: TRBD2 (6 bases). Trimming left V 4 bases short and J 3 bases short, with 16 bases between. The germline CDR1 and CDR2 sequences are MNHEY and SVGEGT. CDR3 length: 15 amino acids. The CDR3, as DNA: TGTGCCAGCAGTTCCGGGGGACTTAGCATCTACGAGCAGTACTTC. Translating gives CASSSGGLSIYEQYF.